A single T cell receptor (beta chain) is shown here with its context. Genomic DNA belonging to each subset was distributed in equal measure over several immunoSEQ plates. Replicate sorted-subset PCRs were loaded with around 200 ng DNA, 31,000 or so T cell genomes. Assay used: immunoSEQ multiplex PCR; TCRdb lists only in-frame clones, some missing. The sample lists 2,500,000 or so clones, around 90% occurring once. This specimen belongs to a study of shared clonotypes between healthy human individuals. Trimming left V 2 bases short and J 7 bases short, with 15 bases between. This CDR3 comprises 15 residues. CDR1 LNHNV and CDR2 YYDKDF come from the germline V gene (reference sequence).

V usage is TRBV15 and J usage is TRBJ2-1, with D possibly being TRBD1 (7 bases). The sample consisted of naive CD4+ T cells from PBMCs. Subset denoted: CD45RA+ positively selected. The sequence was collected from a young man in good health. Some clones in this sample may be carry-over from other donors' samples. CDR3 coding DNA: TGTGCCACCAGCAGATCATCCAGGGGGAGGAATGAGCAGTTCTTC. Translation: CATSRSSRGRNEQFF. Variable domain in full (rest from reference TRBV15 and TRBJ2-1): DAMVIQNPRYQVTQFGKPVTLSCSQTLNHNVMYWYQQKSSQAPKLLFHYYDKDFNNEADTPDNFQSRRPNTSFCFLDIRSPGLGDTAMYLCATSRSSRGRNEQFFGPGTRLTVL.